This T cell receptor (beta chain) came from a study of T cells in localized non-small cell lung cancer. Using immunoSEQ multiplex PCR, the repertoire was profiled, and TCRdb retains in-frame clones only, with some absent. The sample shows under 8,000 clones, approximately 93% of them seen only once. Notes on this clone: The antigen remains unidentified.

General observations from the study: Multi-region tumor sequencing was not done, so intratumor heterogeneity could not be excluded. Of the top 100 tumor clones, median roughly 60 were in adjacent lung, some 30 among its top 100. Density of T cells in blood, when higher, went with longer overall survival. Uninvolved adjacent lung had more T cell clonality than any other tissue, topping tumor.

Germline V gives CDR1 SNHLY, CDR2 FYNNEI. V was trimmed by 2 bases and J by 4 bases, leaving 8 bases between them. The CDR3 length is 13 residues. The clonotype originates from a woman aged 35-75 years with stage I lung adenocarcinoma. This chain connects TRBV2 to TRBJ1-2, with D possibly being TRBD1 (5 bases). Sequenced material: peripheral blood, taken before any cancer treatment. In nucleotides, the CDR3 is TGTGCCAGCAGTGAACAGGGCACCTATGGCTACACCTTC. It yields the protein CASSEQGTYGYTF.